The 19 T cell receptor beta chains below all came from one sample that was sequenced in a study of blood T cell repertoires in COVID-19. Sequencing used immunoSEQ multiplex PCR; TCRdb keeps in-frame clones, though not all of them. The data contain just under 250,000 clones, around 88% of them singletons. The sample taken for sequencing was PBMCs or T cells enriched from blood (not recorded which). Source of these receptors: a young woman who had recovered from COVID-19.

This chain joins TRBV6-5 and TRBJ2-1, with a weak D call TRBD2 (5 bases). Germline lookup yields CDR1 MNHEY and CDR2 SVGAGI. The CDR3 sequence is 14 residues long. Between the trimmed V and J ends, which lost 8 bases and 1 base, there was a span of 12 bases. The CDR3 here is CASVTGGSYNEQFF. The DNA of the CDR3 is TGTGCCAGCGTGACTGGAGGATCCTACAATGAGCAGTTCTTC.

The genes are TRBV11-3 and TRBJ2-1, with D maybe TRBD2 (7 bases). CDR1 and CDR2 from the germline V gene are SGHNT and YENEEA. The CDR3 contains 15 residues. V lost 0 bases to trimming and J lost 4 bases, with 10 bases between them. CDR3 residues: CASSLERGGYNEQFF. The CDR3 DNA is TGTGCCAGCAGCTTAGAGAGGGGGGGTTACAATGAGCAGTTCTTC.

The chain couples TRBV19 to TRBJ1-3; D unclear. CDR1 LNHDA and CDR2 SQIVND come from the germline V gene (reference sequence). Trimming pared 11 bases from V and 3 bases from J, leaving 20 bases between. This CDR3 is 15 amino acids long. DNA of the CDR3: TGTGCCGCGAGCCAGGCTGGAGGGCTTGGAAACACCATATATTTT. It specifies CAASQAGGLGNTIYF.

This rearrangement joins TRBV7-8 to TRBJ2-7, with D maybe TRBD2 (6 bases). Trimming took off 1 base at V and 0 bases at J, with 10 bases between the two ends. The CDR3 extends over 15 amino acids. Germline V CDR1 and CDR2: SGHVS, FQNEAQ. In DNA form, the CDR3 reads TGTGCCAGCAGCTTAGGCGGGACTGGCTCCTACGAGCAGTACTTC. Translation gives CASSLGGTGSYEQYF.

Comments on this clone: Relative to the germline gene, one junction end is altered; a read error may explain this. This chain uses TRBV14 with TRBJ1-2; 7 bases map to TRBD1. Germline V gene lookup returns CDR1 SGHDN and CDR2 FVKESK. This CDR3 region has 11 residues. CDR3 loop: CASSLGQMVYF. DNA for the CDR3: TGTGCCAGCAGCCTGGGACAGATGGTTTACTTC.

The genes are TRBV19 and TRBJ2-5, with D possibly TRBD2 on 6 matching bases. The CDR3 is made up of 14 amino acids. Trimming pared 5 bases from V and 1 base from J, leaving 11 bases between. Germline loops: CDR1 LNHDA, CDR2 SQIVND (reference sequence). The CDR3 is CASSRDFTQETQYF. CDR3 coding DNA: TGTGCCAGTAGTCGGGACTTCACCCAAGAGACCCAGTACTTC.

The gene calls are TRBV10-3 and TRBJ1-3; D perhaps matches TRBD1 (6 bases). CDR1 and CDR2 (germline): ENHRY, SYGVKD. The length of the CDR3 is 14 residues. The V gene lost 6 bases and the J gene lost 4 bases, with 13 bases spanning the gap. The CDR3: CAISNTGLGNTIYF. CDR3 bases: TGTGCCATCAGCAATACAGGGTTAGGAAACACCATATATTTT.

The rearrangement joins TRBV7-2 to TRBJ2-7; the D is unclear. Germline V CDR1 and CDR2: SGHTA, FQGNSA. V was cut by 5 bases and J by 0 bases, with 14 bases left in between. This CDR3 comprises 15 residues. The CDR3 DNA is TGTGCCAGCAGCCCTCGGGTCTCTCCCTCCTACGAGCAGTACTTC. Translation: CASSPRVSPSYEQYF.

The gene calls are TRBV11-3 and TRBJ2-1, with 11 bases aligning to TRBD2. The germline gives CDR1 SGHNT, CDR2 YENEEA. V shed 0 bases, J shed 2 bases, and the junction held 3 bases outside the gene matches. The CDR3 is 17 amino acids. DNA for the CDR3: TGTGCCAGCAGCTTAGAGGCTAGCGGGAGGCCCTACAATGAGCAGTTCTTC. Its protein is CASSLEASGRPYNEQFF.

The J gene is TRBJ2-1, the V gene TRBV7-3, with 8 bases aligning to TRBD2. Germline CDR1 and CDR2: SGHTA and FQGTGA. The CDR3 consists of 16 residues. Germline trimming cut 5 bases from V and 3 bases from J; bases unmatched to any gene: 9. Here the CDR3 reads CASSRYQSGSYNEQFF. CDR3 DNA sequence: TGTGCCAGCAGCCGATACCAAAGCGGGAGCTACAATGAGCAGTTCTTC.

This sequence joins TRBV18 and TRBJ2-7; D is possibly TRBD2 (5 bases). CDR1 and CDR2 from the germline V gene are KGHSH and LQKENI. The CDR3 totals 17 residues. The germline V and J ends were trimmed by 0 bases and 4 bases, with 19 bases remaining between them. The CDR3 sequence: CASSPPSSRGKSYEQYF. The CDR3 nucleotides read TGTGCCAGCTCACCACCTTCGAGCCGAGGGAAAAGTTACGAGCAGTACTTC.

This clone occurred once. The V and J genes are TRBV4-1 and TRBJ1-2, with 9 bases lining up with TRBD1. Per the germline V gene, CDR1 is MGHRA and CDR2 is YSYEKL. V was pared by 0 bases and J by 1 base, with 9 bases of the junction left unmatched. There are 18 residues in the CDR3. The CDR3 here is CASSQEGDRVEINYGYTF. CDR3 DNA sequence: TGCGCCAGCAGCCAAGAGGGGGACAGGGTTGAGATTAACTATGGCTACACCTTC.

A few counts support this clone. The rearrangement links TRBV5-1 to TRBJ1-1; D gene ambiguous. Deletions cut 2 bases from V and 1 base from J, with 6 bases between. The germline CDR1 and CDR2 sequences are SGHRS and YFSETQ. The CDR3 has 13 amino acids. CDR3 protein: CASSFGENTEAFF. As DNA, the CDR3 is TGCGCCAGCAGCTTCGGAGAGAACACTGAAGCTTTCTTT.

This clone came up once. The chain carries TRBV28 and TRBJ2-5; 11 nucleotides match TRBD2. The length of the CDR3 is 16 residues. Germline V gene data show CDR1 as MDHEN and CDR2 as SYDVKM. The J segment lost 4 bases and the V segment lost 3 bases, leaving 7 bases of the junction unmatched. CDR3 loop: CASSFPSGRRLETQYF. In DNA, the CDR3 is TGTGCCAGCAGTTTCCCTAGCGGGAGGAGACTAGAGACCCAGTACTTC.

The chain links TRBV7-3 to TRBJ2-3; D perhaps matches TRBD2 (6 bases). The CDR3 consists of 16 residues. Trimming took off 2 bases at V and 0 bases at J, with 12 bases between the two ends. Germline CDR1 and CDR2: SGHTA and FQGTGA. This CDR3 is CASSLAGLGSTDTQYF. CDR3 sequence (DNA): TGTGCCAGCAGCTTAGCGGGGCTAGGTAGCACAGATACGCAGTATTTT.

This chain links TRBV5-4 with TRBJ2-5, with D tentatively TRBD2 (6 bases). CDR3 length: 13 amino acids. The germline gives CDR1 SGHNT, CDR2 YYREEE (reference sequence). Trimming stripped 8 bases from V and 2 bases from J, with 13 bases between. CDR3 sequence: CASLYRGQETQYF. CDR3 in DNA: TGTGCCAGTCTCTATCGGGGGCAAGAGACCCAGTACTTC.

This clone was seen once. This rearrangement joins TRBV27 to TRBJ2-3, with 8 nucleotides matching TRBD2. The J segment lost 1 base and the V segment lost 1 base, leaving 7 bases of the junction unmatched. From germline, CDR1 is MNHEY and CDR2 SMNVEV (reference sequence). The length of the CDR3 is 17 residues. The CDR3 region is CASSLYSGSGGTDTQYF. DNA for the CDR3: TGTGCCAGCAGTTTATACAGCGGGAGTGGAGGCACAGATACGCAGTATTTT.

This chain uses TRBV20-1 with TRBJ1-1; 7 bases fit TRBD1. From germline, CDR1 is DFQATT and CDR2 SNEGSKA (reference sequence). After removal of 3 bases from V and 6 bases from J, the junction contained 1 base not matched to a gene. The CDR3 length is 11 residues. The CDR3 loop reads CSARTGSEAFF. DNA of the CDR3: TGCAGTGCTAGGACAGGGTCTGAAGCTTTCTTT.

The J gene is TRBJ1-3, the V gene TRBV4-1; TRBD1 agrees at 9 bases. This CDR3 region has 15 residues. Germline V gives CDR1 MGHRA, CDR2 YSYEKL. The J segment lost 4 bases and the V segment lost 1 base, leaving 2 bases of the junction unmatched. In DNA, the CDR3 is TGCGCCAGCAGCCAAGGTGGGACAGGGGGAAACACCATATATTTT. It is translated as CASSQGGTGGNTIYF.